This T cell receptor (beta chain) was identified during a study of CD8+ T cells in alopecia areata. Germline-derived CDR1 and CDR2 are LNHNV and YYDKDF (reference sequence). V lost 0 bases, J lost 2 bases, and 14 bases lay in between. The CDR3 contains 16 residues. cDNA prepared by RNA extraction and subsequent reverse transcription served as the template for sequencing. Repertoires were generated with immunoSEQ multiplex PCR, while TCRdb's copy carries only in-frame clones and drops some. This sample has about 37,000 clones, with more than 50% found just once. About this clone: Its antigen is undetermined.

Study results and caveats: Sequencing of scalp samples also captures resident alphabeta T cells of normal skin. Patients shared TCRs less clearly than mice did, possibly owing to HLA. An increase in clonality over normal scalp was evident in lesional scalp, especially alopecia totalis/universalis.

The authors sorted CD4+ cells into CD25+CD127- cells for a handful of patients. CD4+ and CD8+ T cells were sorted from PBMCs stained for CD3, CD4 and CD8. The TCR sequence derives from a human donor with alopecia areata. The material sequenced was CD4+ Tregs sorted from blood. The chain recombines TRBV15 with TRBJ2-7; D possibly uses TRBD1 or TRBD2 (5 bases each). The CDR3 DNA reads as TGTGCCACCAGCAGAGATTCCGGGACGGTAGCCTACGAGCAGTACTTC. Its translation: CATSRDSGTVAYEQYF.